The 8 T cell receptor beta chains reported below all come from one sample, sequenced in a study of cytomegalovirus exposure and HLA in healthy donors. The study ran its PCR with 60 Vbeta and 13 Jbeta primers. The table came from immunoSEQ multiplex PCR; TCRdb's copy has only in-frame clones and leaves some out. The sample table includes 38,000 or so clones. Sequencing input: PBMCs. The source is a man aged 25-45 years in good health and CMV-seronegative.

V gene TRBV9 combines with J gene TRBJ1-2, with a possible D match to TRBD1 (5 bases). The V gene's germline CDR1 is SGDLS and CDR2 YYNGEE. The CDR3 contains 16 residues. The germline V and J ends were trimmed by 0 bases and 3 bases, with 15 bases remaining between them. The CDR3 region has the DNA TGTGCCAGCAGCGTAGGTGGGGGGGTTAATCACTATGGCTACACCTTC. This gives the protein CASSVGGGVNHYGYTF.

The CDR3 nucleotides read TGTGCCAGCAGCTTATACACCGCTAGCGAGCAGTACTTC. This translates into CASSLYTASEQYF. The V gene is TRBV7-2, the J gene TRBJ2-7; D call uncertain. The germline V gene encodes CDR1 SGHTA and CDR2 FQGNSA. The CDR3 consists of 13 residues. Trimming shortened V by 2 bases and J by 6 bases, and 11 bases separated the two germline ends.

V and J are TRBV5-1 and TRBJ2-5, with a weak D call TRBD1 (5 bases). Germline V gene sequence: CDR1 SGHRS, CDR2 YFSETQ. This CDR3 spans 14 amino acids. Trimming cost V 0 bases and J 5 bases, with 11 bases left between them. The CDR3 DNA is TGCGCCAGCAGCTTGGGTTCCAGGGATGAGACCCAGTACTTC. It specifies CASSLGSRDETQYF.

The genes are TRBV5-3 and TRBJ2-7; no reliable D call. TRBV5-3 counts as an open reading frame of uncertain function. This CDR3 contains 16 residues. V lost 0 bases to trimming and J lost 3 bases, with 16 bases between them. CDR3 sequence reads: CARSLGGRRTRYEQYF. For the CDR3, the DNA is TGTGCCAGAAGCTTGGGAGGTCGCAGAACGCGCTACGAGCAGTACTTC.

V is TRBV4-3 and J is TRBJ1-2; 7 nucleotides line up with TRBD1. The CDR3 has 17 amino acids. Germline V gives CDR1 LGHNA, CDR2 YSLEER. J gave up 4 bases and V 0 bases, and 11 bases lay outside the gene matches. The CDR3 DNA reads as TGCGCCAGCAGCCAAGATCAGTTAAAGGGGGCGAGCTATGGCTACACCTTC. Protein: CASSQDQLKGASYGYTF.

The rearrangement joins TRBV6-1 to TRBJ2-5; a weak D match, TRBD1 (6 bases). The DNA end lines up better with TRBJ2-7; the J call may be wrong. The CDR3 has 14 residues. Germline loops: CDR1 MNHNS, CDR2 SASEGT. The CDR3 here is CASSARDTFFEQYF. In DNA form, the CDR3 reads TGTGCCAGCAGTGCCCGGGACACCTTTTTCGAGCAGTACTTC.

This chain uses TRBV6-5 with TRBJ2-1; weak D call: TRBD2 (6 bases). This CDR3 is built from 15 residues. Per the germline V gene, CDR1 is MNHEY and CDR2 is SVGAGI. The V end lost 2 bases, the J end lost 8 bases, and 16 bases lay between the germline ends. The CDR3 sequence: CASSYLSWRAHEQFF. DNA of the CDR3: TGTGCCAGCAGTTACCTTAGCTGGAGGGCCCATGAGCAGTTCTTC.

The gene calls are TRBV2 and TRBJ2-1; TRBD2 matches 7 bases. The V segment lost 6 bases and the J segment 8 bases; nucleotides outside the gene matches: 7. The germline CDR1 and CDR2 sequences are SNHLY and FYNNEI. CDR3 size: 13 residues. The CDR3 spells CASSLTSWDEQFF. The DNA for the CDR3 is TGTGCCAGCAGCCTGACTAGCTGGGATGAGCAGTTCTTC.